Below are 12 T cell receptor beta chains sequenced from a single sample in a study of blood T cells in healthy people across ages. PCR was performed a second time for about 7 to 12 cycles using a sample-barcoded 5' primer and a J-beta primer mix. One entry per CDR3 protein results from TCRdb running MiXCR on the 5' RACE reads. Here the sample spans over 750,000 distinct CDR3 sequences, 20% to 25% being singletons. These data were also reused for a study on T cells of mothers and their children.

What was sequenced was blood. The receptors shown here come from a boy aged 5-17 years in good health.

The gene calls are TRBV10-3 and TRBJ2-1; 8 nucleotides match TRBD1. This CDR3 has 12 amino acids. Unmatched junction bases numbered 2, after V lost 10 bases and J lost 3 bases. The germline V gene has CDR1 ENHRY and CDR2 SYGVKD. The CDR3 region is CATGQDYNEQFF. CDR3 coding DNA: TGTGCCACGGGACAGGACTACAATGAGCAGTTCTTC.

The rearrangement joins TRBV7-2 to TRBJ2-5, with 10 positions matching TRBD1. The CDR3 spans 15 residues. With V trimmed by 6 bases and J by 7 bases, 11 bases remained unmatched. Germline loops: CDR1 SGHTA, CDR2 FQGNSA. CDR3 protein: CASRRPGQGRGTQYF. CDR3 DNA sequence: TGTGCCAGCAGGAGACCGGGACAGGGGCGGGGGACCCAGTACTTC.

The chain is built from TRBV25-1 and TRBJ2-7; D is uncertain. The CDR3 runs 14 residues. CDR1 MGHDK and CDR2 SYGVNS come from the germline V gene. Trimming took off 2 bases at V and 7 bases at J, with 15 bases between the two ends. The CDR3 region is CASSESGGHLEQYF. The CDR3 DNA sequence: TGTGCCAGCAGTGAAAGTGGCGGTCACTTGGAGCAGTACTTC.

Only a few counts were recorded for this clonotype. The chain is built from TRBV16 and TRBJ2-1; D is unclear. The V and J ends lost 4 bases and 0 bases respectively, with 7 bases between them. The CDR3 has 14 residues. Germline V gene lookup returns CDR1 KGHSY and CDR2 FQNENV. The CDR3: CASSPMGSYNEQFF. As DNA, the CDR3 is TGTGCCAGCAGCCCTATGGGCTCCTACAATGAGCAGTTCTTC.

The gene calls are TRBV28 and TRBJ2-1; D remains unclear. This CDR3 has 16 amino acids. CDR1 and CDR2 (germline): MDHEN, SYDVKM. Trimming removed 4 bases at V and 0 bases at J, with 13 bases between. The CDR3 coding sequence is TGTGCCAGCAGTTCGTCCTCGCTCCCCTCCTACAATGAGCAGTTCTTC. Residues: CASSSSSLPSYNEQFF. Supplemented by reference TRBV28 and TRBJ2-1, the full variable domain reads DVKVTQSSRYLVKRTGEKVFLECVQDMDHENMFWYRQDPGLGLRLIYFSYDVKMKEKGDIPEGYSVSREKKERFSLILESASTNQTSMYLCASSSSSLPSYNEQFFGPGTRLTVL.

This clonotype has only a few counts. V gene TRBV25-1 combines with J gene TRBJ1-6, with D unresolved. This CDR3 comprises 12 residues. Trimming took 4 bases from V and 8 from J, leaving 6 bases between them. Germline lookup yields CDR1 MGHDK and CDR2 SYGVNS. Here the CDR3 reads CASSGPYSPLHF. CDR3 DNA sequence: TGTGCCAGCAGTGGGCCCTATTCACCCCTCCACTTT.

This clonotype was picked up a small number of times. This chain uses TRBV28 with TRBJ2-3; the match to TRBD1 covers 8 bases. The V and J ends lost 10 bases and 4 bases, in that order; junction bases with no gene match: 13. The CDR3 loop spans 15 amino acids. Germline V lookup: CDR1 MDHEN, CDR2 SYDVKM. This chain's CDR3 is CATLTGGIGSDTQYF. The CDR3 DNA is TGTGCCACCTTAACAGGGGGGATTGGATCAGATACGCAGTATTTT.

This clonotype was observed a few times. The rearrangement links TRBV12-3 or TRBV12-4 to TRBJ2-1; the match to TRBD2 covers 10 bases. With 0 bases clipped from V and 9 bases from J, the junction kept 11 bases outside the gene matches. The CDR3 contains 17 residues. The CDR3 region is CASSLALDGAGGSEQFF. The CDR3 nucleotides are TGTGCCAGCAGTTTAGCCTTGGATGGAGCGGGAGGGAGTGAGCAGTTCTTC.

The chain has TRBV7-6 and TRBJ2-5, with D unclear. The end of the DNA fits TRBJ2-7 better, so the J call may be wrong. This CDR3 has 15 amino acids. Germline V CDR1 and CDR2: SGHVS, FNYEAQ. The CDR3 DNA sequence: TGTGCCAGCAGCTACGACTTCGAAAGGGTTCACGAGCAGTACTTC. This translates into CASSYDFERVHEQYF.

The table lists this clonotype with a few counts. In DNA, the CDR3 is TGCAGTGCACTTACAGGGGCGAGCACAGATACGCAGTATTTT. As protein: CSALTGASTDTQYF. This chain links TRBV20-1 with TRBJ2-3; 7 bases line up with TRBD1. The germline V gene encodes CDR1 DFQATT and CDR2 SNEGSKA (reference sequence). CDR3 length: 14 amino acids. The V and J ends lost 6 bases and 0 bases, in that order; junction bases with no gene match: 6.

This clonotype was seen many times. This sequence joins TRBV14 and TRBJ2-3, with 7 bases matching TRBD2. This CDR3 spans 14 amino acids. Germline lookup yields CDR1 SGHDN and CDR2 FVKESK. Losses at the gene ends were 1 base for V and 4 bases for J; bases not matched to a gene: 2. This chain's CDR3 is CASSQVAGADTQYF. The DNA of the CDR3 is TGTGCCAGCAGCCAAGTCGCGGGAGCAGATACGCAGTATTTT. Combining the CDR3 with reference TRBV14 and TRBJ2-3 gives the whole variable domain EAGVTQFPSHSVIEKGQTVTLRCDPISGHDNLYWYRRVMGKEIKFLLHFVKESKQDESGMPNNRFLAERTGGTYSTLKVQPAELEDSGVYFCASSQVAGADTQYFGPGTRLTVL.

The chain carries TRBV6-2 or TRBV6-3 and TRBJ2-1; 15 nucleotides agree with TRBD2. The germline V gene has CDR1 MNHEY and CDR2 SVGEGT. The CDR3 sequence is 16 residues long. The trim removed 6 bases at V and 9 bases at J, leaving 9 bases unmatched. The CDR3 region has the DNA TGTGCCAGCAGCCTCGGACTAGCGGGGGGGCCACGTGAGCAGTTCTTC. This gives the protein CASSLGLAGGPREQFF.